This T cell receptor (beta chain) is drawn from a study of T cell responses to AZD1222 COVID-19 vaccine. The germline gives CDR1 SNHLY, CDR2 FYNNEI. The length of the CDR3 is 12 residues. Trimming shortened V by 9 bases and J by 5 bases, and 11 bases separated the two germline ends. Clones were sequenced by immunoSEQ multiplex PCR, and TCRdb holds only the in-frame ones, with some missing. Among about 140,000 clones, around 90% were seen once, and the ten largest hold approximately 2.6%. The starting material was peripheral blood, obtained on day 0 of AZD1222 vaccination. The chain carries TRBV2 and TRBJ2-1, with no clear D. The sequence came from an adult in good health. The CDR3 here is CARRKENNEQFF. In DNA, the CDR3 is TGTGCCAGGAGAAAGGAGAACAATGAGCAGTTCTTC.